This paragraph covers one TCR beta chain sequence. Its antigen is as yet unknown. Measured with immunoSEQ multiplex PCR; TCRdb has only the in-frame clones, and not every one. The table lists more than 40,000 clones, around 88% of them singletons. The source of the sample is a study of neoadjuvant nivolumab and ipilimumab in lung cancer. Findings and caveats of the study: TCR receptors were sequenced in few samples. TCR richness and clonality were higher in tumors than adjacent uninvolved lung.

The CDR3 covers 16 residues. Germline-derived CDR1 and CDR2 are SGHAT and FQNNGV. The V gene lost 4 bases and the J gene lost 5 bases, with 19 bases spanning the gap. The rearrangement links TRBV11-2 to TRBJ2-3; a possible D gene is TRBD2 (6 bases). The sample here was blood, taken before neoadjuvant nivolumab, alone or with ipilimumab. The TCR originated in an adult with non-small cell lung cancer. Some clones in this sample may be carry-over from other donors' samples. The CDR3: CASSWAVRTTRDTQYF. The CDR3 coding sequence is TGTGCCAGCAGCTGGGCCGTACGGACTACAAGAGATACGCAGTATTTT.